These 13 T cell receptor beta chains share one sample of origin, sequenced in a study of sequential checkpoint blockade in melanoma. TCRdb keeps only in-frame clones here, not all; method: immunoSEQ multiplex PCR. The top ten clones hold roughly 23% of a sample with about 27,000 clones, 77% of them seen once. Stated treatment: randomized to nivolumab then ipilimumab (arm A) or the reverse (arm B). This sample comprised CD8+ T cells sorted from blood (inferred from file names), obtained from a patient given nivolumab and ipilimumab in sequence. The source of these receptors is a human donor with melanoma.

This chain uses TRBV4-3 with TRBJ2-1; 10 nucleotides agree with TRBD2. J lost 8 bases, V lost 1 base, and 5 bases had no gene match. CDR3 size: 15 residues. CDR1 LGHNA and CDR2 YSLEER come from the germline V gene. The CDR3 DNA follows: TGCGCCAGCAGCCAAGGGACTAGCGGTGTCGATGAGCAGTTCTTC. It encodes CASSQGTSGVDEQFF.

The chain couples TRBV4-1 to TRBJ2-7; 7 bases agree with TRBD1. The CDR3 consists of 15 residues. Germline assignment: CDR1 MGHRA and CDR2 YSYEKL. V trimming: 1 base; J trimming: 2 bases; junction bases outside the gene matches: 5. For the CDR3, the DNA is TGCGCCAGCAGCCAAGGTCCGGGACAGCCCTACGAGCAGTACTTC. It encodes CASSQGPGQPYEQYF.

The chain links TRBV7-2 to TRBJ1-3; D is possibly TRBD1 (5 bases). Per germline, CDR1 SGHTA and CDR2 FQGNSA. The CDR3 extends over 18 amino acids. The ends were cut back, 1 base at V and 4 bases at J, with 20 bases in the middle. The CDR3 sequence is CASSLVTRDRRPGNTIYF. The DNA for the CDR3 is TGTGCCAGCAGCTTAGTAACTCGCGACAGACGGCCCGGAAACACCATATATTTT.

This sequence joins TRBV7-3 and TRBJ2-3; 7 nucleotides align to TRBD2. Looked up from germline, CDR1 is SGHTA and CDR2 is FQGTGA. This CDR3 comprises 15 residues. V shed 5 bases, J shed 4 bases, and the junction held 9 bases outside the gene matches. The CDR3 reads CASSPSGALADTQYF. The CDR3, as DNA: TGTGCCAGCAGCCCCAGCGGGGCCCTGGCAGATACGCAGTATTTT.

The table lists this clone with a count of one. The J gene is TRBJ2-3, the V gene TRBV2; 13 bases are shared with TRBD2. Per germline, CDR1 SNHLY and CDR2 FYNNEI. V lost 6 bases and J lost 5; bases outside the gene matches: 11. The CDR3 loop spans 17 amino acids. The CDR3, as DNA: TGTGCCAGCAGCGACCCTCGACTAGCGGGAGGAGAAGATACGCAGTATTTT. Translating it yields CASSDPRLAGGEDTQYF.

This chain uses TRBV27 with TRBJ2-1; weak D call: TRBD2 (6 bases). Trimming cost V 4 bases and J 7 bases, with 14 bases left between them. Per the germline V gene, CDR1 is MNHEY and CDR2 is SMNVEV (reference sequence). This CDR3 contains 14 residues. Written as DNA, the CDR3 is TGTGCCAGCAGTTCTGGGGGAGGTTGGAATGAGCAGTTCTTC. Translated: CASSSGGGWNEQFF.

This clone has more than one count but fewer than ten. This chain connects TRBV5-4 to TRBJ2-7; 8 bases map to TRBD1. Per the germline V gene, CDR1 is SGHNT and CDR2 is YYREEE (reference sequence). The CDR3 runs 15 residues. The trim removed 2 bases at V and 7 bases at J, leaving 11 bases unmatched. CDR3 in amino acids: CASSFLGQGAGEQYF. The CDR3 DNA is TGTGCCAGCAGCTTCCTGGGTCAGGGGGCAGGGGAGCAGTACTTC.

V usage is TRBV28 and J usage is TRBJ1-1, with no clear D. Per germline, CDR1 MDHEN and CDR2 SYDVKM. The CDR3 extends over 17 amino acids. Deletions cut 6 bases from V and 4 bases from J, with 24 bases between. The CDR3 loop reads CASRGRLHGGFGTEAFF. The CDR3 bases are TGTGCCAGCAGGGGCCGTCTACACGGCGGGTTCGGCACTGAAGCTTTCTTT.

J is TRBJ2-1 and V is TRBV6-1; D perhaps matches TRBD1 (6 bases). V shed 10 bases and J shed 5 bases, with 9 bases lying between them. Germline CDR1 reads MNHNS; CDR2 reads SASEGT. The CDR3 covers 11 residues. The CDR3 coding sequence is TGTGCCAACAGGGACAACAATGAGCAGTTCTTC. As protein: CANRDNNEQFF.

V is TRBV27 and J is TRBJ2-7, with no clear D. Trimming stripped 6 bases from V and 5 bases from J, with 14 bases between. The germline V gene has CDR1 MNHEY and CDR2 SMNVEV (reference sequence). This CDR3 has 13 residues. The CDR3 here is CASRSMLDHEQYF. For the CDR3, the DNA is TGTGCCAGCAGATCGATGCTAGACCACGAGCAGTACTTC.

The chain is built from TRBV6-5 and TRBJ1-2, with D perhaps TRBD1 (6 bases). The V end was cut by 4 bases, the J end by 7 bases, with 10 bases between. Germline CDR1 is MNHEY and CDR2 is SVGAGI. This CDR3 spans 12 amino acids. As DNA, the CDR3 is TGTGCCAGCAGTTCGACAGGAGGTGGCTACACCTTC. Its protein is CASSSTGGGYTF.

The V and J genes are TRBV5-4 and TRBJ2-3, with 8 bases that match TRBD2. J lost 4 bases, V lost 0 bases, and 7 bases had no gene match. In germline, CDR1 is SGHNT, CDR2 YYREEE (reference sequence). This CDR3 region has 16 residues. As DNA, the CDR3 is TGTGCCAGCAGCTTGGTCATCGGGGGGGGACCAGATACGCAGTATTTT. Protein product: CASSLVIGGGPDTQYF.

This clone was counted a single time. The CDR3: CASSRRTSGSLETQYF. DNA for the CDR3: TGTGCCAGCAGCCGACGGACTAGCGGGAGCTTAGAGACCCAGTACTTC. The chain uses TRBV14 and TRBJ2-5; 13 nucleotides align to TRBD2. Germline V gene data show CDR1 as SGHDN and CDR2 as FVKESK. V shed 4 bases and J 4 bases; nucleotides not matched to a gene: 6. This CDR3 has 16 residues. Drawing the rest from reference TRBV14 and TRBJ2-5, the complete variable domain is EAGVTQFPSHSVIEKGQTVTLRCDPISGHDNLYWYRRVMGKEIKFLLHFVKESKQDESGMPNNRFLAERTGGTYSTLKVQPAELEDSGVYFCASSRRTSGSLETQYFGPGTRLLVL.